The clone carrying this T cell receptor (beta chain) has a count of ten or more. No antigen is known for it. These data belong to a study of blood T cells in healthy people across ages. Study-wide points: Diversity estimates from one million T cells were considered underestimates. The fall in TCR beta diversity per million T cells was roughly linear with age. With unsorted PBMCs, a conclusive comparison of naive versus antigen-experienced cells was not possible.

A second PCR, run for about 6 to 11 cycles, used a sample-barcoded 5' primer plus a J-beta primer mix. A template-switch adaptor with 12 random nucleotides tagged each cDNA molecule. TCRdb re-derived calls from the 5' RACE reads in MiXCR, one entry per CDR3 protein. The table has about 930,000 distinct CDR3 sequences, almost 30% seen once. V trimming: 5 bases; J trimming: 3 bases; junction bases outside the gene matches: 10. Germline V gives CDR1 MNHEY, CDR2 SVGEGT. This CDR3 contains 15 residues. This same sample was also part of a study on T cells of mothers and their children.

The clonotype was recovered from a woman between 40 and 55 years old in good health. The sample consisted of blood. The J gene is TRBJ2-7, the V gene TRBV6-2 or TRBV6-3; 7 nucleotides match TRBD2. The CDR3 nucleotides read TGTGCCAGCAGTCAACCTAATTTAGCGGGCTACGAGCAGTACTTC. Its translation: CASSQPNLAGYEQYF.